One sample yielded the 25 T cell receptor beta chains listed below, sequenced in a study of T-cell reconstitution after alpha-beta-depleted transplantation in children. Preparation of the TCRbeta library was carried out with unique molecular identifiers. TCRdb analysed the PCR reads with MiXCR anew, one entry per CDR3 protein. The sample lists approximately 130,000 distinct CDR3 sequences; about 9.9% were seen once. The specimen was PBMCs, mostly from graft donor cells, collected 180 days after TCRalphabeta/CD19-depleted stem cell transplant. All receptors derive from a girl less than two years old who had a stem cell transplant for combined immunodeficiency, so the T cells may come from the graft donor.

Remarks on this clonotype: This may arise from a read error, as a much more abundant clone is one base away. The chain carries TRBV7-8 and TRBJ2-1, with TRBD2 matching 8 bases. This CDR3 has 14 amino acids. J gave up 4 bases and V 5 bases, and 4 bases lay outside the gene matches. CDR1 and CDR2 (germline): SGHVS, FQNEAQ. The CDR3 reads CASSPSGWYNEQFF. CDR3 coding DNA: TGTGCCAGCAGCCCTAGCGGGTGGTACAATGAGCAGTTCTTC.

This clonotype has a handful of counts. The V and J genes are TRBV5-5 and TRBJ2-3; TRBD1 aligns across 8 bases. Germline V CDR1 and CDR2: SGHKS, YYEKEE (reference sequence). V lost 1 base to trimming and J lost 3 bases; unmatched junction nucleotides: 13. This CDR3 is built from 18 residues. The CDR3 DNA reads as TGTGCCAGCAGCTTGAAACCCTTGACAGGGGTAAAGACAGATACGCAGTATTTT. It encodes CASSLKPLTGVKTDTQYF.

This chain links TRBV20-1 with TRBJ2-5; D possibly uses TRBD1 or TRBD2 (5 bases each). V shed 6 bases and J shed 5 bases, with 19 bases lying between them. Germline-derived CDR1 and CDR2 are DFQATT and SNEGSKA (reference sequence). The CDR3 has 14 amino acids. CDR3 bases: TGCAGTGCCCTCGGGGCACTAGAAAGGGAGACCCAGTACTTC. Encoded protein: CSALGALERETQYF.

This clonotype was detected ten times or more. The V and J genes are TRBV6-2 or TRBV6-3 and TRBJ2-5; 7 bases align to TRBD2. The ends lost 5 bases at V and 5 bases at J; junction bases unmatched: 14. The germline V gene has CDR1 MNHEY and CDR2 SVGEGT. CDR3 length: 16 residues. CDR3 DNA sequence: TGTGCCAGCAGTAATATACGGACTAGGTCCTTGGAGACCCAGTACTTC. It is translated as CASSNIRTRSLETQYF.

The CDR3 here is CASSPGGGTKNIQYF. The CDR3 nucleotides read TGTGCCAGCTCACCAGGCGGAGGGACCAAAAACATTCAGTACTTC. This chain uses TRBV18 with TRBJ2-4; D may be TRBD2 (6 bases). Germline CDR1 and CDR2: KGHSH and LQKENI. The CDR3 is 15 amino acids. Trimming left V 2 bases short and J 2 bases short, with 10 bases between.

In its sample, this clonotype was seen a few times. The V call is TRBV13, the J call TRBJ1-4; a possible D gene is TRBD1 (5 bases). CDR3 length: 14 residues. Trimming removed 5 bases at V and 4 bases at J, with 11 bases between. The germline V gene has CDR1 PRHDT and CDR2 FYEKMQ (reference sequence). CDR3 in DNA: TGTGCCAGCAGCCACAGGATCCGTAATGAAAAACTGTTTTTT. Encoded protein: CASSHRIRNEKLFF. Supplemented by reference TRBV13 and TRBJ1-4, the full variable domain reads AAGVIQSPRHLIKEKRETATLKCYPIPRHDTVYWYQQGPGQDPQFLISFYEKMQSDKGSIPDRFSAQQFSDYHSELNMSSLELGDSALYFCASSHRIRNEKLFFGSGTQLSVL.

This clonotype was seen a handful of times. The gene calls are TRBV6-2 or TRBV6-3 and TRBJ1-1; D is perhaps TRBD1 (6 bases). The CDR3 contains 15 residues. Germline V gives CDR1 MNHEY, CDR2 SVGEGT. Trimming pared 0 bases from V and 5 bases from J, leaving 13 bases between. The CDR3 bases are TGTGCCAGCAGTTACTCGAAGATAAGGGGGACTGAAGCTTTCTTT. This sequence encodes CASSYSKIRGTEAFF.

This sequence joins TRBV9 and TRBJ1-2; 7 bases are shared with TRBD1. The germline CDR1 and CDR2 sequences are SGDLS and YYNGEE. The V and J ends lost 3 bases and 8 bases, in that order; junction bases with no gene match: 13. This CDR3 has 15 residues. CDR3 residues: CASSGRIGQDVGYTF. The CDR3 region has the DNA TGTGCCAGCAGCGGACGAATAGGACAGGATGTGGGCTACACCTTC.

The chain combines TRBV24-1 with TRBJ2-2, with D unresolved. Germline CDR1 reads KGHDR; CDR2 reads SFDVKD. The length of the CDR3 is 14 residues. V was trimmed by 3 bases and J by 8 bases, leaving 12 bases between them. The CDR3 protein is CATSDTIGFGELFF. The CDR3 DNA follows: TGTGCCACCAGTGATACTATTGGTTTTGGGGAGCTGTTTTTT.

This clonotype has a count of ten or more. The chain is built from TRBV12-3 or TRBV12-4 and TRBJ2-6; D ambiguous. The CDR3 is 13 amino acids. With 10 bases removed from V and 0 bases from J, the gap between germline ends came to 7 bases. CDR3 nucleotide sequence: TGTGCCATTTCTAACTCTGGGGCCAACGTCCTGACTTTC. Residues: CAISNSGANVLTF.

J is TRBJ2-5 and V is TRBV18, with D unresolved. The germline V gene has CDR1 KGHSH and CDR2 LQKENI. This CDR3 spans 11 amino acids. V dropped 4 bases and J dropped 2 bases, with 2 bases sitting between them. DNA for the CDR3: TGTGCCAGCTCACAGCAAGAGACCCAGTACTTC. Encoded protein: CASSQQETQYF.

This clonotype was seen a handful of times. The chain uses TRBV7-6 and TRBJ2-3; D unresolved. Looked up from germline, CDR1 is SGHVS and CDR2 is FNYEAQ. Trimming took 0 bases from V and 2 from J, leaving 12 bases between them. The CDR3 loop spans 16 amino acids. The CDR3 bases are TGTGCCAGCAGCTTAGCGTGGGGATTGTTCACAGATACGCAGTATTTT. This encodes CASSLAWGLFTDTQYF.

V and J are TRBV20-1 and TRBJ1-4; D call uncertain. The CDR3 sequence is 12 residues long. Trimming shortened V by 5 bases and J by 3 bases, and 7 bases separated the two germline ends. From germline, CDR1 is DFQATT and CDR2 SNEGSKA (reference sequence). The CDR3, as DNA: TGCAGTGCTTTCCAGTCTAATGAAAAACTGTTTTTT. Amino acid sequence: CSAFQSNEKLFF.

This clonotype was seen only a few times. The V call is TRBV28, the J call TRBJ2-5; D possibly corresponds to TRBD2 (6 bases). Per germline, CDR1 MDHEN and CDR2 SYDVKM. Trimming took 5 bases from V and 5 from J, leaving 24 bases between them. The CDR3 loop spans 17 amino acids. For the CDR3, the DNA is TGTGCCAGCAGTCCGCTGGGGGGAAGCGGGTTGAGGGAGACCCAGTACTTC. This encodes CASSPLGGSGLRETQYF.

Concerning this clonotype itself: Since a much larger clone is just one base distant, this may be a read error. The gene calls are TRBV20-1 and TRBJ2-3; D not certain. CDR1 is DFQATT, CDR2 SNEGSKA, per germline (reference sequence). The CDR3 has 12 amino acids. Trimming left V 5 bases short and J 1 base short, with 7 bases between. This CDR3 is CSARAGTDTQYF. CDR3 bases: TGCAGTGCTCGCGCCGGCACAGATACGCAGTATTTT.

This clonotype was observed a few times. The gene calls are TRBV6-5 and TRBJ2-7, with 7 bases aligning to TRBD1. J gave up 3 bases and V 3 bases, and 2 bases lay outside the gene matches. Germline loops: CDR1 MNHEY, CDR2 SVGAGI. The CDR3 sequence is 13 residues long. CDR3 nucleotides: TGTGCCAGCAGTTATGGGACAGTCTACGAGCAGTACTTC. Its translation is CASSYGTVYEQYF.

V usage is TRBV7-2 and J usage is TRBJ2-3, with D possibly being TRBD2 (5 bases). CDR3 size: 14 residues. V was trimmed by 4 bases and J by 0 bases, leaving 8 bases between them. The V gene's germline CDR1 is SGHTA and CDR2 FQGNSA. In DNA form, the CDR3 reads TGTGCCAGCAGCTCGGACTGGAGCACAGATACGCAGTATTTT. As protein: CASSSDWSTDTQYF.

This clonotype was detected many times. The chain is built from TRBV29-1 and TRBJ2-5, with D hard to call. CDR1 is SQVTM and CDR2 is ANQGSEA in the germline V gene. This CDR3 comprises 13 residues. Trimming took off 0 bases at V and 4 bases at J, with 9 bases between the two ends. The CDR3 DNA sequence: TGCAGCGTTGAAGAAACCCCCCCAGAGACCCAGTACTTC. Its protein product is CSVEETPPETQYF.

Points on this clonotype: This may be a read error, as it is one base from a much larger clone. The chain uses TRBV5-6 and TRBJ2-7; D perhaps matches TRBD1 (6 bases). Per the germline V gene, CDR1 is SGHDT and CDR2 is YYEEEE. This CDR3 spans 13 amino acids. Trimming took 4 bases from V and 8 from J, leaving 16 bases between them. The CDR3 DNA reads TGTGCCAGCAGCCGTGGACAGTATATCAAGCAGTACTTC. It translates to CASSRGQYIKQYF.

This clonotype appeared a few times. The gene calls are TRBV7-2 and TRBJ1-3; D uncertain. Trimming took 1 base from V and 0 from J, leaving 4 bases between them. Germline CDR1 reads SGHTA; CDR2 reads FQGNSA. The CDR3 is made up of 14 amino acids. CDR3 bases: TGTGCCAGCAGCTTAGTCGACTCTGGAAACACCATATATTTT. It is translated as CASSLVDSGNTIYF.

J is TRBJ2-7 and V is TRBV29-1, with D unresolved. V was pared by 0 bases and J by 6 bases, with 9 bases between. Germline CDR1 SQVTM, CDR2 ANQGSEA. The length of the CDR3 is 12 residues. CDR3 in amino acids: CSVEDGLGEQYF. DNA of the CDR3: TGCAGCGTTGAAGATGGCCTTGGCGAGCAGTACTTC.

This clonotype has just a few counts. V and J are TRBV5-5 and TRBJ2-5; the D gene is possibly TRBD1 (6 bases). Trimming took off 2 bases at V and 2 bases at J, with 10 bases between the two ends. The CDR3 covers 14 residues. CDR1 is SGHKS, CDR2 YYEKEE, per germline (reference sequence). CDR3 DNA sequence: TGTGCCAGCAGCTTTCAGGGGAGTCAAGAGACCCAGTACTTC. Translating it yields CASSFQGSQETQYF.

The genes are TRBV28 and TRBJ2-2; TRBD1 aligns across 9 bases. Germline assignment: CDR1 MDHEN and CDR2 SYDVKM. V trimming: 10 bases; J trimming: 6 bases; junction bases outside the gene matches: 6. The CDR3 totals 13 residues. The CDR3 DNA reads as TGTGCCACGCGACAGGGGGTTCCCGGGGAGCTGTTTTTT. Encoded protein: CATRQGVPGELFF.

The chain carries TRBV12-5 and TRBJ2-5; 11 bases are shared with TRBD1. Per germline, CDR1 LGHNT and CDR2 FRNRAP. With V trimmed by 7 bases and J by 4 bases, 5 bases remained unmatched. The CDR3 is 14 amino acids. The CDR3: CASEVGQGGETQYF. The CDR3 coding sequence is TGTGCTAGTGAGGTGGGACAGGGGGGAGAGACCCAGTACTTC.

The table lists this clonotype with many counts. This chain links TRBV20-1 with TRBJ2-7, with 9 bases fitting TRBD1. This CDR3 is 12 amino acids long. Germline CDR1 and CDR2: DFQATT and SNEGSKA (reference sequence). The V segment lost 3 bases and the J segment 11 bases; nucleotides outside the gene matches: 8. The CDR3 coding sequence is TGCAGTGCTAGGCTCGGGACAGGGAACGAGTACTTC. Amino acids: CSARLGTGNEYF.